These 21 T cell receptor beta chains were sequenced from one sample in a study of blood T cells in healthy people across ages. A second PCR of 7 to 11 cycles used a sample-barcoded 5' primer and a J-beta primer mix. TCRdb independently ran MiXCR on the 5' RACE reads; one entry per CDR3 protein. The sample gives about 640,000 distinct CDR3 sequences, 45% to 65% of which show up once; 30% to 45% is in the top ten. The sample taken for sequencing was blood. The receptor set was obtained from a man aged 55 to 70 in good health.

The chain is built from TRBV3-1 and TRBJ2-5, with 7 bases aligning to TRBD1. Germline values: CDR1 LGHDT, CDR2 YNNKEL (reference sequence). V trimming: 6 bases; J trimming: 2 bases; junction bases outside the gene matches: 15. This CDR3 spans 17 amino acids. CDR3: CASSPQIGGQAQETQYF. For the CDR3, the DNA is TGTGCCAGCAGTCCTCAGATTGGCGGACAGGCACAAGAGACCCAGTACTTC.

V is TRBV4-2 and J is TRBJ2-5; the D gene is possibly TRBD1 (6 bases). The CDR3 length is 18 residues. V dropped 5 bases and J dropped 3 bases, with 25 bases sitting between them. CDR1 LGHNA and CDR2 YNFKEQ come from the germline V gene. In nucleotides, the CDR3 is TGTGCCAGCAGCGAACTATTTAGCCACAGGGCTCGGGAAGAGACCCAGTACTTC. The encoded protein is CASSELFSHRAREETQYF.

The chain has TRBV29-1 and TRBJ1-5, with 8 bases aligning to TRBD1. CDR1 and CDR2 (germline): SQVTM, ANQGSEA. CDR3 size: 13 residues. V lost 5 bases, J lost 0 bases, and 0 bases stayed unmatched. CDR3 coding DNA: TGCAGCGTTACAGGGGGTAGCAATCAGCCCCAGCATTTT. This sequence encodes CSVTGGSNQPQHF.

The rearrangement joins TRBV3-1 to TRBJ1-5; possibly TRBD1 for D (5 bases). The CDR3 is made up of 14 amino acids. With 1 base removed from V and 3 bases from J, the gap between germline ends came to 7 bases. Germline V gene sequence: CDR1 LGHDT, CDR2 YNNKEL (reference sequence). Here the CDR3 DNA reads TGTGCCAGCAGCCAAGGACAGCACAATCAGCCCCAGCATTTT. As protein: CASSQGQHNQPQHF. The full variable domain, in which reference TRBV3-1 and TRBJ1-5 provide the parts outside the CDR3, is DTAVSQTPKYLVTQMGNDKSIKCEQNLGHDTMYWYKQDSKKFLKIMFSYNNKELIINETVPNRFSPKSPDKAHLNLHINSLELGDSAVYFCASSQGQHNQPQHFGDGTRLSIL.

The count of this clonotype is one. V and J are TRBV6-1 and TRBJ2-1; D could derive from TRBD1 or TRBD2 (5 bases each). There are 16 residues in the CDR3. Germline values: CDR1 MNHNS, CDR2 SASEGT. Deletions cut 4 bases from V and 1 base from J, with 14 bases between. The CDR3 sequence: CASSGPKGRSYNEQFF. Here the CDR3 DNA reads TGTGCCAGCAGTGGCCCTAAGGGACGTTCCTACAATGAGCAGTTCTTC.

The J gene is TRBJ2-7, the V gene TRBV21-1; whether TRBD1, the table's D call, matches the DNA was not checked. TRBV21-1 is recorded as a pseudogene. CDR3 length equals 12 residues. This chain's CDR3 is CARDGGRAVQYF. The CDR3 coding sequence is TGTGCCAGAGACGGGGGGCGGGCTGTGCAGTACTTC.

This sequence joins TRBV3-1 and TRBJ2-5; 9 bases fit TRBD2. V trimming: 0 bases; J trimming: 3 bases; junction bases outside the gene matches: 5. CDR1 LGHDT and CDR2 YNNKEL come from the germline V gene (reference sequence). CDR3 length: 16 residues. CDR3 nucleotide sequence: TGTGCCAGCAGCCAAGATCCGGCTAGCGGGGAAGAGACCCAGTACTTC. Translated, it gives CASSQDPASGEETQYF.

This clonotype was seen a few times. The chain recombines TRBV18 with TRBJ2-5; no firm D call. The germline CDR1 and CDR2 sequences are KGHSH and LQKENI. CDR3 size: 14 residues. The V end was cut by 8 bases, the J end by 3 bases, with 16 bases between. The CDR3 is CASTNQRGEETQYF. The CDR3 DNA sequence: TGTGCCAGCACCAATCAACGCGGAGAAGAGACCCAGTACTTC.

This chain joins TRBV5-1 and TRBJ2-3, with unresolved D. From germline, CDR1 is SGHRS and CDR2 YFSETQ. Trimming pared 4 bases from V and 1 base from J, leaving 13 bases between. The length of the CDR3 is 15 residues. In DNA form, the CDR3 reads TGCGCCAGCAGCCTCGATGGGCCGCGCACAGATACGCAGTATTTT. Translating gives CASSLDGPRTDTQYF.

This clonotype was found a few times. J is TRBJ2-7 and V is TRBV5-5; D perhaps matches TRBD1 (6 bases). The CDR3 has 13 amino acids. V shed 4 bases and J shed 2 bases, with 10 bases lying between them. Germline V gene sequence: CDR1 SGHKS, CDR2 YYEKEE (reference sequence). In nucleotides, the CDR3 is TGTGCCAGCAGCCGGGGACAAGCCTACGAGCAGTACTTC. Translated, it gives CASSRGQAYEQYF.

V and J are TRBV24-1 and TRBJ2-3; 7 bases line up with TRBD2. The trim removed 3 bases at V and 1 base at J, leaving 9 bases unmatched. Germline V gives CDR1 KGHDR, CDR2 SFDVKD. The CDR3 loop spans 17 amino acids. CDR3 sequence: CATSDALSAGGTDTQYF. DNA of the CDR3: TGTGCCACCAGTGATGCCCTGAGTGCGGGGGGCACAGATACGCAGTATTTT.

The V call is TRBV6-1, the J call TRBJ1-5; no firm D call. Trimming removed 10 bases at V and 1 base at J, with 14 bases between. The CDR3 runs to 14 residues. Looked up from germline, CDR1 is MNHNS and CDR2 is SASEGT. The CDR3 sequence is CATSRGRSNQPQHF. The DNA of the CDR3 is TGTGCCACCTCGAGAGGGCGAAGCAATCAGCCCCAGCATTTT.

This clonotype has only a few counts. The rearrangement links TRBV5-1 to TRBJ1-5; the D is unclear. This CDR3 spans 15 amino acids. CDR1 and CDR2 from the germline V gene are SGHRS and YFSETQ. Trimming shortened V by 3 bases and J by 8 bases, and 18 bases separated the two germline ends. The CDR3 DNA sequence: TGCGCCAGCAGCTCAACCGGGATGCCCGGGGAGCCCCAGCATTTT. Protein: CASSSTGMPGEPQHF.

The chain combines TRBV7-2 with TRBJ2-1, with TRBD2 matching over 7 bases. Germline trimming cut 0 bases from V and 7 bases from J; bases unmatched to any gene: 3. The CDR3 is 14 residues long. CDR1 and CDR2 (germline): SGHTA, FQGNSA. In DNA, the CDR3 is TGTGCCAGCAGCTTAGCCGCGGGAGCTAATGAGCAGTTCTTC. Amino acid sequence: CASSLAAGANEQFF.

J is TRBJ2-1 and V is TRBV20-1; D gene unclear. Germline CDR1 is DFQATT and CDR2 is SNEGSKA (reference sequence). With 6 bases removed from V and 4 bases from J, the gap between germline ends came to 10 bases. This CDR3 comprises 12 residues. The DNA for the CDR3 is TGCAGTGCCAAAATACCGTACAATGAGCAGTTCTTC. This translates into CSAKIPYNEQFF.

In its sample, this clonotype was seen a few times. V gene TRBV2 combines with J gene TRBJ1-4, with a tentative D call TRBD1 (5 bases). V shed 2 bases and J shed 4 bases, with 11 bases lying between them. The CDR3 runs 15 residues. Looked up from germline, CDR1 is SNHLY and CDR2 is FYNNEI. CDR3 nucleotide sequence: TGTGCCAGCAGTGAAATCGACAGCCGTAATGAAAAACTGTTTTTT. It is translated as CASSEIDSRNEKLFF.

CDR3 region: CASSYSSGSEQYF. The CDR3 coding sequence is TGTGCCAGCAGTTACTCGAGTGGCTCCGAGCAGTACTTC. The chain links TRBV6-5 to TRBJ2-7; D is ambiguous. V shed 0 bases and J shed 6 bases, with 9 bases lying between them. Germline V CDR1 and CDR2: MNHEY, SVGAGI. This CDR3 contains 13 residues.

This clonotype turned up a few times. The chain recombines TRBV7-6 with TRBJ2-1; TRBD2 matches 8 bases. Trimming removed 1 base from V and 0 bases from J; junction bases left unmatched: 5. Germline CDR1 SGHVS, CDR2 FNYEAQ. The CDR3 has 17 residues. DNA of the CDR3: TGTGCCAGCAGCTTAGAGGCGGGGGGTCGCTCCTACAATGAGCAGTTCTTC. This translates into CASSLEAGGRSYNEQFF.

The rearrangement links TRBV27 to TRBJ2-3; D tentatively fits TRBD1 or TRBD2 (6 bases each). The germline CDR1 and CDR2 sequences are MNHEY and SMNVEV (reference sequence). The V end lost 2 bases, the J end lost 7 bases, and 13 bases lay between the germline ends. CDR3 length: 14 amino acids. This CDR3 reads CASSLLQGRHTQYF. CDR3 bases: TGTGCCAGCAGTTTACTTCAGGGGAGGCATACGCAGTATTTT.

Ten or more counts support this clonotype. The chain is built from TRBV27 and TRBJ1-2, with D possibly matching TRBD1 (5 bases). Trimming took 5 bases from V and 4 from J, leaving 14 bases between them. Looked up from germline, CDR1 is MNHEY and CDR2 is SMNVEV (reference sequence). The CDR3 is 14 amino acids. This chain's CDR3 is CASSVTRDSYGYTF. The CDR3 nucleotides read TGTGCCAGCAGTGTAACCAGGGATAGCTATGGCTACACCTTC.

This chain connects TRBV20-1 to TRBJ1-1, with 7 nucleotides matching TRBD1. Looked up from germline, CDR1 is DFQATT and CDR2 is SNEGSKA (reference sequence). The CDR3 has 14 amino acids. V trimming: 5 bases; J trimming: 6 bases; junction bases outside the gene matches: 12. CDR3 DNA: TGCAGTGCTCAAACTCACAGGGGAAACCCTGAAGCTTTCTTT. Amino acids: CSAQTHRGNPEAFF.